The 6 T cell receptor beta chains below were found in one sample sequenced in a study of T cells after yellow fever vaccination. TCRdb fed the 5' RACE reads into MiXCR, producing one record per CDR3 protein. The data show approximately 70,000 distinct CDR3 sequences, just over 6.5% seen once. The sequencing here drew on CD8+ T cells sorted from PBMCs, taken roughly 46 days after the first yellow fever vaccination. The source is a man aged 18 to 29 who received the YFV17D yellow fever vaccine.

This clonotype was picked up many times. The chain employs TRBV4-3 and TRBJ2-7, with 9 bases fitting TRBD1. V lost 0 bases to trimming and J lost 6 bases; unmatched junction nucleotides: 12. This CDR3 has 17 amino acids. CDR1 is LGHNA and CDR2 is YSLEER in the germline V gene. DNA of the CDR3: TGCGCCAGCAGCCAAGAATGGACCGGGACAGGGTCTGGCGAGCAGTACTTC. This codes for CASSQEWTGTGSGEQYF.

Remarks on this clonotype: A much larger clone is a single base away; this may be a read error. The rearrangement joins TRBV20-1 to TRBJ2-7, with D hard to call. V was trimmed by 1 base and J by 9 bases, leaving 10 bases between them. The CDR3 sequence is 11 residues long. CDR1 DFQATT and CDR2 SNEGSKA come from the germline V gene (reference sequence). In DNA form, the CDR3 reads TGCAGTGCTAGAGCTTTAGATGCGCAGTACTTC. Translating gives CSARALDAQYF.

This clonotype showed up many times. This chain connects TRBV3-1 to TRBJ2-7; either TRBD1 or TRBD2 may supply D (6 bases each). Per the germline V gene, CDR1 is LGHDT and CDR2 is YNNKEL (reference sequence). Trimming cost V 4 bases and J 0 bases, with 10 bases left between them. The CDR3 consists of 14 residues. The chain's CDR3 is CASSPGASSYEQYF. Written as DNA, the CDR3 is TGTGCCAGCAGCCCGGGGGCTAGCTCCTACGAGCAGTACTTC.

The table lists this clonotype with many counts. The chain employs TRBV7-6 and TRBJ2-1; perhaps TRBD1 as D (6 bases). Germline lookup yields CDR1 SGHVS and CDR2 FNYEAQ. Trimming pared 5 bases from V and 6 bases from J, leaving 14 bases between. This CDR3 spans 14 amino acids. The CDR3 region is CASSPGQNSNEQFF. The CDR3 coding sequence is TGTGCCAGCAGCCCCGGACAGAATAGCAATGAGCAGTTCTTC. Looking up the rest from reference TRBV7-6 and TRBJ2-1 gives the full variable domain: GAGVSQSPRYKVTKRGQDVALRCDPISGHVSLYWYRQALGQGPEFLTYFNYEAQQDKSGLPNDRFSAERPEGSISTLTIQRTEQRDSAMYRCASSPGQNSNEQFFGPGTRLTVL.

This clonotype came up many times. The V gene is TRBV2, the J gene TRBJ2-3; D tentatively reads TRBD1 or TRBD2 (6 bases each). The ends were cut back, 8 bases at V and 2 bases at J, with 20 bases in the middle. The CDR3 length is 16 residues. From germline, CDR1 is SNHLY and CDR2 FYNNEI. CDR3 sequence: CASDLPRGRTTDTQYF. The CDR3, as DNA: TGTGCCAGCGATTTACCCCGGGGGCGCACCACAGATACGCAGTATTTT.

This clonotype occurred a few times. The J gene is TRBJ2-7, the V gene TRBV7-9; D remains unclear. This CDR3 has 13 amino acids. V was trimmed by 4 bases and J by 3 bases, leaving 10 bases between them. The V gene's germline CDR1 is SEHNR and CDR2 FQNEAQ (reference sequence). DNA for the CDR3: TGTGCCAGCAGCTCTGGGAACGACTACGAGCAGTACGTC. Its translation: CASSSGNDYEQYV.